The entry that follows covers one T cell receptor beta chain sequence. Trimming took 6 bases from V and 4 from J; bases not matched to a gene: 8. Germline CDR1 reads SQVTM; CDR2 reads ANQGSEA. CDR3 length: 13 residues. This specimen belongs to a study of blood T cell repertoires in COVID-19. Per the original data handling: Amplification from reference gene primers served as the basis for estimated nucleated cell counts. TCRdb keeps only in-frame clones here, not all; method: immunoSEQ multiplex PCR. Clonal size and the V and J genes are those of that table, whereas D and trimming came from the DNA. The sample consists of over 150,000 clones, approximately 91% of them appearing once.

The sample taken for sequencing was peripheral blood. The V gene is TRBV29-1, the J gene TRBJ2-7, with 8 nucleotides matching TRBD2. This TCR derives from a man between 18 and 35 years old with COVID-19, enrolled during active disease. The CDR3 DNA is TGCAGCGTGCGGGAGGCCGGGTTGTACGAGCAGTACTTC. Encoded protein: CSVREAGLYEQYF.